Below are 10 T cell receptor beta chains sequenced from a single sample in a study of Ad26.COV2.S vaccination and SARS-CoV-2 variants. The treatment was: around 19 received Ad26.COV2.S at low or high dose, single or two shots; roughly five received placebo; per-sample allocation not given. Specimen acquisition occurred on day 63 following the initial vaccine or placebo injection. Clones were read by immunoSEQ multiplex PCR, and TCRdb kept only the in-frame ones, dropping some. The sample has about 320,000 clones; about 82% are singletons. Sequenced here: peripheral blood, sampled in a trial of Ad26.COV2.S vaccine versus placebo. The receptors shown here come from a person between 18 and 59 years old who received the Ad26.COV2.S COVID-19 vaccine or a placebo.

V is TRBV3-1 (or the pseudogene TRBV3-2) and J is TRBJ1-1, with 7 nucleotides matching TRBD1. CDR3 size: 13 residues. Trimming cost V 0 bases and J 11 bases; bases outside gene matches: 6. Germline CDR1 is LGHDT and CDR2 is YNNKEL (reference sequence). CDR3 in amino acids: CASSQDGAGGAFF. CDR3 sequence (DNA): TGTGCCAGCAGCCAAGATGGGGCAGGGGGGGCTTTCTTT.

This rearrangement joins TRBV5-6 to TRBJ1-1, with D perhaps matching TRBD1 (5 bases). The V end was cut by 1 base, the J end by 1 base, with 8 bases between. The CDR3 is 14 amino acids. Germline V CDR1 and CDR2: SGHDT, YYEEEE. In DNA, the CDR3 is TGTGCCAGCAGCTTGTCCCAGGGGAACACTGAAGCTTTCTTT. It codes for CASSLSQGNTEAFF.

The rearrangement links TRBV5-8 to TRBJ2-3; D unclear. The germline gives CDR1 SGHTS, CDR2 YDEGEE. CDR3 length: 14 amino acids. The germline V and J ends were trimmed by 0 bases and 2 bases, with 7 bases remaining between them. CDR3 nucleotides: TGTGCCAGCAGCTTGGCAGCCTACACAGATACGCAGTATTTT. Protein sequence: CASSLAAYTDTQYF.

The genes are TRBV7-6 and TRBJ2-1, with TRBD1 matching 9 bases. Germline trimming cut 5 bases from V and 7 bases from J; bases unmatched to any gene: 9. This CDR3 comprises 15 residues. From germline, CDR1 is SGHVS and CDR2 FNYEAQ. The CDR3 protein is CASSPQQGAGNEQFF. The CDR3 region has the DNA TGTGCCAGCAGCCCCCAACAGGGGGCAGGGAATGAGCAGTTCTTC. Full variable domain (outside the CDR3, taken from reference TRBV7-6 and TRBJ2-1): GAGVSQSPRYKVTKRGQDVALRCDPISGHVSLYWYRQALGQGPEFLTYFNYEAQQDKSGLPNDRFSAERPEGSISTLTIQRTEQRDSAMYRCASSPQQGAGNEQFFGPGTRLTVL.

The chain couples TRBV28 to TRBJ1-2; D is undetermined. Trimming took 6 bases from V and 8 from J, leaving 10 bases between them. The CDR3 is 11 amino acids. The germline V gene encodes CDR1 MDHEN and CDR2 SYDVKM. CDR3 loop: CASRGFWGYTF. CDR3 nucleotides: TGTGCCAGCAGGGGCTTCTGGGGCTACACCTTC.

CDR3 DNA sequence: TGTGCCAGCAGTTTGTGGTTAACCTACGAGCAGTACTTC. Translation gives CASSLWLTYEQYF. The J gene is TRBJ2-7, the V gene TRBV12-3 or TRBV12-4; D gene unclear. With 3 bases removed from V and 2 bases from J, the gap between germline ends came to 8 bases. There are 13 residues in the CDR3.

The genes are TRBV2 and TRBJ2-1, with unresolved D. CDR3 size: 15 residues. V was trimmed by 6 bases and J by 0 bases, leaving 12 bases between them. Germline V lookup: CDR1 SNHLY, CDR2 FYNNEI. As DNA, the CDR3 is TGTGCCAGCAGAGCAATGCAGAGCTCCTACAATGAGCAGTTCTTC. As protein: CASRAMQSSYNEQFF.

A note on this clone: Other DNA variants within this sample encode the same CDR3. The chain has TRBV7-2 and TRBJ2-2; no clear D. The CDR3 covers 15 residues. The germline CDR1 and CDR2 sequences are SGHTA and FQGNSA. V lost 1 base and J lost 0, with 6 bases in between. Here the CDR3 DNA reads TGTGCCAGCAGCTTAGGCGCAGCGAACACCGGGGAGCTGTTTTTT. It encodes CASSLGAANTGELFF.

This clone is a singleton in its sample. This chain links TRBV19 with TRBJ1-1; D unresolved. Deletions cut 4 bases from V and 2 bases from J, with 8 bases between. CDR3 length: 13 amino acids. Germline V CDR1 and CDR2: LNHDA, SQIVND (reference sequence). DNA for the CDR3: TGTGCCAGTAGTACGAACAGAAACACTGAAGCTTTCTTT. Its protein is CASSTNRNTEAFF.

In DNA form, the CDR3 reads TGTGCCAGCAGCTTTATGGCTAGCGGGGGGCAAGAGACCCAGTACTTC. It encodes CASSFMASGGQETQYF. This chain joins TRBV11-3 and TRBJ2-5; 11 nucleotides align to TRBD2. The germline CDR1 and CDR2 sequences are SGHNT and YENEEA. The CDR3 is made up of 16 amino acids. V shed 3 bases and J 2 bases; nucleotides not matched to a gene: 5.